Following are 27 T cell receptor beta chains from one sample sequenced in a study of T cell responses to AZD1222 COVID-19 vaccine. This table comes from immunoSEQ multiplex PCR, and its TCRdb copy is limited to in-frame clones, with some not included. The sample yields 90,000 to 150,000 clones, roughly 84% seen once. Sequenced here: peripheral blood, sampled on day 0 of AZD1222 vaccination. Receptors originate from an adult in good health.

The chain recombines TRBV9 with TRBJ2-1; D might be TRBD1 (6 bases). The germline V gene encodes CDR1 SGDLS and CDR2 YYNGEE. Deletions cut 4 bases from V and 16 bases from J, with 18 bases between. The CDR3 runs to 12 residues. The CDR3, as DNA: TGTGCCAGCAGCTCCCTCTGGGGGCGGCAATTCTTC. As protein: CASSSLWGRQFF.

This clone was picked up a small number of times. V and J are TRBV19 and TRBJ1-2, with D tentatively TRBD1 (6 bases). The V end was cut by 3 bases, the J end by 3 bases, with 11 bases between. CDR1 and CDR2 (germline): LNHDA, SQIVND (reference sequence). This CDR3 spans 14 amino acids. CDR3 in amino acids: CASSIQGTYYGYTF. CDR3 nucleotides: TGTGCCAGTAGTATCCAGGGGACGTACTATGGCTACACCTTC.

CDR3 in amino acids: CASSQGAGAYNEQFF. The CDR3 DNA follows: TGTGCCAGCAGCCAGGGGGCGGGGGCCTACAATGAGCAGTTCTTC. The chain has TRBV11-3 and TRBJ2-1, with D maybe TRBD1 (8 bases). The V gene's germline CDR1 is SGHNT and CDR2 YENEEA. The CDR3 contains 15 residues. Trimming took off 5 bases at V and 2 bases at J, with 13 bases between the two ends.

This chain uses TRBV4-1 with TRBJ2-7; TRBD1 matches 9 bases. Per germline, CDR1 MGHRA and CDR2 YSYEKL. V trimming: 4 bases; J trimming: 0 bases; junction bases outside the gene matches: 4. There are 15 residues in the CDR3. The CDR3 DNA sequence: TGCGCCAGCAGCCGGGAGGACAGGGGCTCCTACGAGCAGTACTTC. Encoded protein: CASSREDRGSYEQYF.

In nucleotides, the CDR3 is TGTGCCAGCAGTTTACGCGTCGGAATAAATGAGCAGTTCTTC. Encoded protein: CASSLRVGINEQFF. The chain carries TRBV27 and TRBJ2-1; D is uncertain. V lost 2 bases to trimming and J lost 7 bases, with 12 bases between them. The CDR3 totals 14 residues. The germline gives CDR1 MNHEY, CDR2 SMNVEV (reference sequence).

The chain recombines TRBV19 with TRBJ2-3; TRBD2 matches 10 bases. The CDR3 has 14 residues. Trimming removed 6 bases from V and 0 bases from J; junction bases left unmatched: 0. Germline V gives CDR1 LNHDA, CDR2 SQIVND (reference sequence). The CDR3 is CASRTSGSTDTQYF. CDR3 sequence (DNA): TGTGCCAGTAGGACTAGCGGGAGCACAGATACGCAGTATTTT.

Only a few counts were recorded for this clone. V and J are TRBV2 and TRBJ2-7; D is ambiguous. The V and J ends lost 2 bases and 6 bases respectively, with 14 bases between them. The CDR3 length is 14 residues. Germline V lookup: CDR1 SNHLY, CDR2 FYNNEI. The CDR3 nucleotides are TGTGCCAGCAGTGAAAGTCGTGGATCGCGCGAGCAGTACTTC. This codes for CASSESRGSREQYF.

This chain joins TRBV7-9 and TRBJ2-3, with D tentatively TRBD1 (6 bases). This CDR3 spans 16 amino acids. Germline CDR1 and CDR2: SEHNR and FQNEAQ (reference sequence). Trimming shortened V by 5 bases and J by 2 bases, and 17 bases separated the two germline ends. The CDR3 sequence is CASSPPGTLSTDTQYF. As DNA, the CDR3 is TGTGCCAGCAGCCCCCCGGGGACACTATCCACAGATACGCAGTATTTT.

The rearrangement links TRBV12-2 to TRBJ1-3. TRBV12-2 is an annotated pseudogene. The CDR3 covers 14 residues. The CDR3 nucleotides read TGTGCAAGTCGCGGGACCTGCTCTGGAAACACCATATATTTT. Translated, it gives CASRGTCSGNTIYF.

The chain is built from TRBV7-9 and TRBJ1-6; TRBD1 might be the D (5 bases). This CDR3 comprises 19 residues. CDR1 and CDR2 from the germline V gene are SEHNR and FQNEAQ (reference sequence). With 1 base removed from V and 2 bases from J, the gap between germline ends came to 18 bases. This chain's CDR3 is CASSLVGSDGGTYNSPLHF. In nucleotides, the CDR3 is TGTGCCAGCAGCTTAGTTGGCTCAGACGGGGGTACCTATAATTCACCCCTCCACTTT.

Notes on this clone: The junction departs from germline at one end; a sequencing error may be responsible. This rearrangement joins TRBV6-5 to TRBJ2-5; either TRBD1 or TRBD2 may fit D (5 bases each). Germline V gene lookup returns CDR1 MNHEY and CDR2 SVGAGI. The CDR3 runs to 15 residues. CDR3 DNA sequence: TGTGCCAGCAGTCACTCCGGGGCCGAGTGGGAGACCCAGTACTTC. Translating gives CASSHSGAEWETQYF.

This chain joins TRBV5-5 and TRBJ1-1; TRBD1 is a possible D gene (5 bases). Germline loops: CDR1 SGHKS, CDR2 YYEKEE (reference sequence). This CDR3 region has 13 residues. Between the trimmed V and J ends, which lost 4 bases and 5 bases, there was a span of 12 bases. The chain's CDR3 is CASSGAGRTEAFF. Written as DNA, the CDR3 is TGTGCCAGCAGCGGAGCAGGGAGGACTGAAGCTTTCTTT.

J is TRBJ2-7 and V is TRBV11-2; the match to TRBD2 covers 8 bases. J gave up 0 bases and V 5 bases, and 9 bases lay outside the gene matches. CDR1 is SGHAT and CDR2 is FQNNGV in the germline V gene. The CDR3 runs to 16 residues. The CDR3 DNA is TGTGCCAGCAGCCCCGGTCGGGGGGGCGCCTCCTACGAGCAGTACTTC. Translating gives CASSPGRGGASYEQYF.

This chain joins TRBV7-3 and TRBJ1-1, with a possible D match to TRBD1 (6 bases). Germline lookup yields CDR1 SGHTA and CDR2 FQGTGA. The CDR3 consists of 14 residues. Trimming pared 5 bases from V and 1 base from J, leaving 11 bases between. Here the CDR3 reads CASSVGGSNTEAFF. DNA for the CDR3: TGTGCCAGCAGCGTAGGGGGTTCGAACACTGAAGCTTTCTTT.

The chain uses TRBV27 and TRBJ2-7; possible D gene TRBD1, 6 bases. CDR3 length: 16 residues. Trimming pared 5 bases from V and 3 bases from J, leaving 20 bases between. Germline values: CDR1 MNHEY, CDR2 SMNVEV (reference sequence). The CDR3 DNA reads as TGTGCCAGCAGTACTACAGGGTTCCCGGGAAACTACGAGCAGTACTTC. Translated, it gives CASSTTGFPGNYEQYF.

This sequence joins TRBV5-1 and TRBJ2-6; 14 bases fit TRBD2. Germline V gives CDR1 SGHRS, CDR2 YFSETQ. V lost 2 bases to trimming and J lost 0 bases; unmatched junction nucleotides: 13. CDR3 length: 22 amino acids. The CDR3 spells CASSFTGTSGSSPHSGANVLTF. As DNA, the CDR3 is TGCGCCAGCAGCTTTACCGGGACTAGCGGGAGTTCCCCCCACTCTGGGGCCAACGTCCTGACTTTC.

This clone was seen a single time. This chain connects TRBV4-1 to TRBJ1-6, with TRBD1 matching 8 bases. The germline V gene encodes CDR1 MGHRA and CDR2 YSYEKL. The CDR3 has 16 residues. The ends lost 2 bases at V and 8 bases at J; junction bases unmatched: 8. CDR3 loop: CASSQPRQGNYSPLHF. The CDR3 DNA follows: TGCGCCAGCAGCCAACCCCGACAGGGGAATTATTCACCCCTCCACTTT.

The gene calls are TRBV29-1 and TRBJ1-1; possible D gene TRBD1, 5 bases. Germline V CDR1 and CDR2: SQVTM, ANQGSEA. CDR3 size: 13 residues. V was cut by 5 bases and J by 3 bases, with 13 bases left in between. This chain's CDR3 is CSVLQGADTEAFF. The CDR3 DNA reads TGCAGCGTTCTCCAGGGCGCTGACACTGAAGCTTTCTTT.

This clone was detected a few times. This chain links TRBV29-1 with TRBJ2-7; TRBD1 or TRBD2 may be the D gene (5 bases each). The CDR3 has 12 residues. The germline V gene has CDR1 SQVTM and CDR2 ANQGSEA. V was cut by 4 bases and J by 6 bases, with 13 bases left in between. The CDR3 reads CSVVRGVCEQYF. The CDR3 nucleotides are TGCAGCGTTGTAAGAGGGGTTTGCGAGCAGTACTTC.

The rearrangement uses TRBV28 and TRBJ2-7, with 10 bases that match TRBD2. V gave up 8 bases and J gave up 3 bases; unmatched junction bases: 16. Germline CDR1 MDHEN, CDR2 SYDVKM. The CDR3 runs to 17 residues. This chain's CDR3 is CASSPGGPGLAFYEQYF. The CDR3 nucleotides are TGTGCCAGCTCCCCTGGGGGGCCGGGACTAGCGTTCTACGAGCAGTACTTC.

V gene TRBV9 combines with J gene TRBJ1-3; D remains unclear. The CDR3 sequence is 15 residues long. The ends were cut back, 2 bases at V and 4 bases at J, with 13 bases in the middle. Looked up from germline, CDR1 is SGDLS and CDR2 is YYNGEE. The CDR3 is CASSVGGHEGNTIYF. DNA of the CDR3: TGTGCCAGCAGCGTGGGTGGTCATGAGGGAAACACCATATATTTT.

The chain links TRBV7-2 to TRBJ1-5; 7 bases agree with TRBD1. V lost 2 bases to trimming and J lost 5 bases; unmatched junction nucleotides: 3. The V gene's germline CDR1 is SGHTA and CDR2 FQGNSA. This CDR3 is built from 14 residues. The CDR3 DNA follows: TGTGCCAGCAGCTTAAAGGGGGCTGATCAGCCCCAGCATTTT. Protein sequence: CASSLKGADQPQHF.

This CDR3 is CASSRQREANYGYTF. As DNA, the CDR3 is TGCGCCAGCAGCCGCCAGAGGGAGGCTAACTATGGCTACACCTTC. The chain uses TRBV4-3 and TRBJ1-2; D unresolved. This CDR3 is 15 amino acids long. Trimming pared 4 bases from V and 0 bases from J, leaving 12 bases between. Per germline, CDR1 LGHNA and CDR2 YSLEER.

The CDR3 nucleotides are TGCAGCGTTGCGACCGTGGCCCAGGGCACCGGGGAGCTGTTTTTT. This sequence encodes CSVATVAQGTGELFF. The chain combines TRBV29-1 with TRBJ2-2, with D maybe TRBD1 (5 bases). Per the germline V gene, CDR1 is SQVTM and CDR2 is ANQGSEA. V lost 4 bases and J 4 bases, leaving 16 bases between the germline ends. The CDR3 totals 15 residues.

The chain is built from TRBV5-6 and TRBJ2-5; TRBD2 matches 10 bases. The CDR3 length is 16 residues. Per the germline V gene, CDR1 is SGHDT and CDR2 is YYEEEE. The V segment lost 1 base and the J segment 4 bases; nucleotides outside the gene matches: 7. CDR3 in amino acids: CASSLIAGGIGETQYF. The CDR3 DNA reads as TGTGCCAGCAGCTTGATAGCGGGGGGTATAGGAGAGACCCAGTACTTC.

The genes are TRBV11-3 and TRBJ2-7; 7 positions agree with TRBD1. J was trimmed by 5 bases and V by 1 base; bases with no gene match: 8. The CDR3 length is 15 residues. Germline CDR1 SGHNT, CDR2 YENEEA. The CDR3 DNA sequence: TGTGCCAGCAGCTTAGTACCGGACAGGATGGACGAGCAGTACTTC. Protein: CASSLVPDRMDEQYF.

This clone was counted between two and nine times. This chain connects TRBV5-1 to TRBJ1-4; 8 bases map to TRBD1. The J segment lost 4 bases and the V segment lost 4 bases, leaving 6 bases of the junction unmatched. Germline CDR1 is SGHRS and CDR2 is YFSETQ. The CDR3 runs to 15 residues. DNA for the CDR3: TGCGCCAGCAGCATGACAGGGGCCATTAATGAAAAACTGTTTTTT. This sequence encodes CASSMTGAINEKLFF. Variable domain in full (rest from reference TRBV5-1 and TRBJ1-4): KAGVTQTPRYLIKTRGQQVTLSCSPISGHRSVSWYQQTPGQGLQFLFEYFSETQRNKGNFPGRFSGRQFSNSRSEMNVSTLELGDSALYLCASSMTGAINEKLFFGSGTQLSVL.